This T cell receptor (beta chain) appears in the sequencing data of a study of shared clonotypes between healthy human individuals. A 200 ng quantity of DNA, roughly 32,000 T cell genomes, went into the sorted-subset replicate PCRs. Sequenced by immunoSEQ multiplex PCR; TCRdb stores in-frame clones only, minus some. The sample has roughly 760,000 clones, under 80% seen once. Study results and caveats: Naive subsets typically showed greater estimated richness than memory subsets.

Note on this clone: The antigen is unknown.

Study donors comprised healthy, HIV-negative adults devoid of recent acute infection or vaccination. The sample consisted of memory CD4+ T cells sorted from blood. The subset: CD45RA-negative fraction. This receptor was taken from a young woman in good health.

CDR3 nucleotide sequence: TGCGCCAGCAGCCACGATACAAACAGGCAAGGGGGCTACACCTTC. This codes for CASSHDTNRQGGYTF. The chain uses TRBV4-1 and TRBJ1-2; possibly TRBD1 for D (5 bases). The CDR3 loop spans 15 amino acids. Trimming pared 3 bases from V and 8 bases from J, leaving 19 bases between. Looked up from germline, CDR1 is MGHRA and CDR2 is YSYEKL.